This TCR beta chain was retrieved from a study of technical replicates of blood from a handful of donors. Assay used: immunoSEQ multiplex PCR; TCRdb lists only in-frame clones, some missing. The sample contains roughly 76,000 clones, about 91% of which appear only once. Germline CDR1 reads SGHNT; CDR2 reads YYREEE (reference sequence). This CDR3 has 14 amino acids. J gave up 3 bases and V 2 bases, and 3 bases lay outside the gene matches. The specimen was T cells isolated from PBMCs. The rearrangement uses TRBV5-4 and TRBJ2-7; 9 nucleotides line up with TRBD1. This TCR was recovered from a human donor in good health. Some clones in this sample may be carry-over from other donors' samples. The CDR3 region has the DNA TGTGCCAGCAGCTTTGACAGGGGGATCTACGAGCAGTACTTC. Encoded protein: CASSFDRGIYEQYF.